This T cell receptor (beta chain) was documented in a study of T-cell reconstitution after alpha-beta-depleted transplantation in children. The CDR3 runs 12 residues. The V end was cut by 5 bases, the J end by 7 bases, with 9 bases between. Unique molecular identifiers tagged the TCRbeta library. TCRdb re-called the PCR reads through MiXCR, storing one row per CDR3 protein. The top ten clones hold roughly 2.6% of a sample with about 240,000 distinct CDR3 sequences, 9.5% to 15% of them seen once. This clonotype came up many times. The chain couples TRBV12-3 or TRBV12-4 to TRBJ2-1; D is unclear. Sequencing used PBMCs from the stem cell graft donor, obtained from the stem cell graft. The source is a human donor who donated a stem cell graft to a child with acute lymphoblastic leukemia. The CDR3 DNA follows: TGTGCCAGCAGTCCTTCCGTGAATGAGCAGTTCTTC. This sequence encodes CASSPSVNEQFF.